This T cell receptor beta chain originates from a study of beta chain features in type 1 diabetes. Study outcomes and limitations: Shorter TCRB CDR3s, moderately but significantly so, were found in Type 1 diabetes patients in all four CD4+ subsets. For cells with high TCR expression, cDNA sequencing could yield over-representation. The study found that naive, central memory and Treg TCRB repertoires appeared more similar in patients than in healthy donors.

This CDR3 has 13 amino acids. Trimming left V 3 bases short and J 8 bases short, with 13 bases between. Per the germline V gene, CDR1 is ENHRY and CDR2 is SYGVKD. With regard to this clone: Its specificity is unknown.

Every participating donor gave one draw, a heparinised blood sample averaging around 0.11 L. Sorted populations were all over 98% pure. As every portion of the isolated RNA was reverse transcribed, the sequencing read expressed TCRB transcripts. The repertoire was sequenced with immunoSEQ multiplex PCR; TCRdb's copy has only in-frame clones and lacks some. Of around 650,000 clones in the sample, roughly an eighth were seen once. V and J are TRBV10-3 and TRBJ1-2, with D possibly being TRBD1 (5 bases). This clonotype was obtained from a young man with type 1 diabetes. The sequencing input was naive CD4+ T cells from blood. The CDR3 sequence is CAISDTQGRGYTF. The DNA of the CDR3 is TGTGCCATCAGTGATACGCAGGGCCGAGGCTACACCTTC.